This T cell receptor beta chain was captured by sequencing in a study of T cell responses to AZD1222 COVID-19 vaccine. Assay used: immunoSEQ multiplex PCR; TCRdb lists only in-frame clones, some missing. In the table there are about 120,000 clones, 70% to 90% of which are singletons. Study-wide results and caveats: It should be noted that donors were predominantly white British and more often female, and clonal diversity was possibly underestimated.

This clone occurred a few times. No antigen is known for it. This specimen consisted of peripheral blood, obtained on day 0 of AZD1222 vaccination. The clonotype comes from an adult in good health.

The CDR3 coding sequence is TGCGCCAGCAGTTATGGACAGAGTGAAGCTTTCTTT. It encodes CASSYGQSEAFF. V is TRBV5-1 and J is TRBJ1-1; a weak D match, TRBD1 (6 bases). The CDR3 consists of 12 residues. Deletions cut 5 bases from V and 7 bases from J, with 12 bases between. The V gene's germline CDR1 is SGHRS and CDR2 YFSETQ.